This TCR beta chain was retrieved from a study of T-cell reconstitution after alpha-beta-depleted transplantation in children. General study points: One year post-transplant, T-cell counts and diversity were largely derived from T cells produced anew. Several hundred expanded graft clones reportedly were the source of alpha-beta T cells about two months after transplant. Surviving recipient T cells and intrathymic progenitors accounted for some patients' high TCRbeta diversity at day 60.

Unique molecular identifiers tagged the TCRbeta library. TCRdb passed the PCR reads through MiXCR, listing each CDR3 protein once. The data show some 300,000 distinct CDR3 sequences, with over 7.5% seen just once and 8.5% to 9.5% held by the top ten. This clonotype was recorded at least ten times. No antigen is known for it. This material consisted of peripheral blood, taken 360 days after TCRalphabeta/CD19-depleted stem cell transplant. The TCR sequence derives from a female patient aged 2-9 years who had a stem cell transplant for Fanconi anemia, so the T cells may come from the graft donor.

CDR3 in amino acids: CASSVGVAGANEQFF. The CDR3 DNA follows: TGTGCCAGCAGCGTAGGGGTGGCAGGGGCCAATGAGCAGTTCTTC. The V call is TRBV9, the J call TRBJ2-1, with D perhaps TRBD1 (6 bases). The CDR3 totals 15 residues. Germline CDR1 SGDLS, CDR2 YYNGEE. Trimming took off 0 bases at V and 6 bases at J, with 13 bases between the two ends.